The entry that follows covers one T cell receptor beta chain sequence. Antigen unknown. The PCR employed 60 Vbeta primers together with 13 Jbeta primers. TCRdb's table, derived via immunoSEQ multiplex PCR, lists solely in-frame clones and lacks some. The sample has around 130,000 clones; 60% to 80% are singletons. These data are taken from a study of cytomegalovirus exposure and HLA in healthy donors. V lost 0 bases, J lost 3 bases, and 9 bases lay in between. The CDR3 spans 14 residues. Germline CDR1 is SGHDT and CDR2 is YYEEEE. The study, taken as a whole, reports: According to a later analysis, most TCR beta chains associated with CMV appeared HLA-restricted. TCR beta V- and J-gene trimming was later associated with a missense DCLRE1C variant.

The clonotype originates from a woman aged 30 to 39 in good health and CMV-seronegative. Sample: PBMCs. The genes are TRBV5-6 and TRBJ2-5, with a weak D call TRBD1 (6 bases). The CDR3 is CASSLVAGEETQYF. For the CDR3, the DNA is TGTGCCAGCAGCTTGGTGGCAGGGGAAGAGACCCAGTACTTC.